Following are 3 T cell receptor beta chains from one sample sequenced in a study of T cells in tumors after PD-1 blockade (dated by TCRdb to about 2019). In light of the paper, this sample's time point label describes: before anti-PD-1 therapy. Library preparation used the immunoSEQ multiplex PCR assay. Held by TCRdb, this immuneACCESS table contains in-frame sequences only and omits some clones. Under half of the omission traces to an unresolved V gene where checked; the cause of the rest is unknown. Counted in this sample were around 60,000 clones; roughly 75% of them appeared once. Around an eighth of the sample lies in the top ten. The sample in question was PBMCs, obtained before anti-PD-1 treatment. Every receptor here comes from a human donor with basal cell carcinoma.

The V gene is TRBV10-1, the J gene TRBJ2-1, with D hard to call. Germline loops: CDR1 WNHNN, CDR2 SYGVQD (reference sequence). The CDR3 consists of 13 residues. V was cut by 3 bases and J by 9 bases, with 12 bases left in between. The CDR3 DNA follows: TGCGCCAGCAGTGACATCGCGGACCGTGAGCAGTTCTTC. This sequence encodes CASSDIADREQFF.

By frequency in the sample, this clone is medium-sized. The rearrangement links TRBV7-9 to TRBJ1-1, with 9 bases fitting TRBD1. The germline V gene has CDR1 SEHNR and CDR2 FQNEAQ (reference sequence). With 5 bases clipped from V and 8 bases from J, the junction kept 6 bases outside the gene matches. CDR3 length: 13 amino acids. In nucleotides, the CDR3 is TGTGCCAGCAGCAACAGGGGGCCATTGGAAGCTTTCTTT. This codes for CASSNRGPLEAFF.

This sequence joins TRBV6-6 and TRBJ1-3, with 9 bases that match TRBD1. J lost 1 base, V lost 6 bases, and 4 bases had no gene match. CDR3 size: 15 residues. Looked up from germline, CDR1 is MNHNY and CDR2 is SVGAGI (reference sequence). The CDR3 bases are TGTGCCAGCAGAAGCGGGACAGGGTCTGGAAACACCATATATTTT. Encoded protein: CASRSGTGSGNTIYF.